The entry that follows covers one T cell receptor (beta chain) sequence. What it binds is unknown. This CDR3 region has 14 residues. The J segment lost 6 bases and the V segment lost 5 bases, leaving 4 bases of the junction unmatched. Germline V lookup: CDR1 SGHAT, CDR2 FQNNGV. These data come from a study of neoadjuvant nivolumab and ipilimumab in lung cancer. Findings and caveats of the study: Compared with tumor-adjacent uninvolved lung, resected tumors showed greater richness and clonality.

The table came from immunoSEQ multiplex PCR; TCRdb's copy has only in-frame clones and leaves some out. The table includes about 38,000 clones, nearly 90% detected once. V usage is TRBV11-2 and J usage is TRBJ2-1, with 10 bases matching TRBD2. The clonotype was recovered from an adult with non-small cell lung cancer. The sequenced sample was peripheral blood, obtained before neoadjuvant nivolumab, alone or with ipilimumab. The CDR3, as DNA: TGTGCCAGCAGCCGAACTAGCGGGGTCAATGAGCAGTTCTTC. Protein: CASSRTSGVNEQFF.